This T cell receptor (beta chain) was captured in a study of T cells after yellow fever vaccination. Template switching by 5'RACE produced TCR cDNA, adding a universal primer site and UMIs. MiXCR, run by TCRdb on the 5' RACE reads, gives a single entry per CDR3 protein. The sample includes roughly 300,000 distinct CDR3 sequences, 8% to 9.5% seen only once; the top ten take about 16%. Study-wide results and limits: The booster response re-showed most primary clones: 96% CD4, more than 70% CD8. Only a small proportion of the clonotypes turned up in both the CD4 and the CD8 compartments, likely arising from convergent recombination.

This clonotype was picked up one time. Its matching antigen is unknown. Compared with germline, one end of the junction differs, possibly owing to a read error. This clonotype was sampled from a man younger than 35 who received the YFV17D yellow fever vaccine. Sequencing used PBMCs, obtained around 45 days after the first yellow fever vaccination.

CDR3 in DNA: TGCTGTGCTAGAGTTTCTCCTTTAGCGGGGGGAATCAATGAGCAGTTCTTC. Amino acids: CCARVSPLAGGINEQFF. The chain joins TRBV20-1 to TRBJ2-1, with TRBD2 matching over 10 bases. From germline, CDR1 is DFQATT and CDR2 SNEGSKA (reference sequence). There are 17 residues in the CDR3.